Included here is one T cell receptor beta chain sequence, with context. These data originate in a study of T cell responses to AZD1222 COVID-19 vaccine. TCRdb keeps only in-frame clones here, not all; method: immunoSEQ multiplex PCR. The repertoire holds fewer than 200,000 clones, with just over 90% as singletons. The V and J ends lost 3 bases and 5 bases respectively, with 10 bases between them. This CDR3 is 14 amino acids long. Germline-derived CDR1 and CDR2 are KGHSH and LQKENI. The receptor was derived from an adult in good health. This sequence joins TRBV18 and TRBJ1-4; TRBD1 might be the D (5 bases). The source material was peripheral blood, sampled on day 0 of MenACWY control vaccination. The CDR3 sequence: CASSPGTANEKLFF. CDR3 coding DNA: TGTGCCAGCTCACCCGGGACGGCGAATGAAAAACTGTTTTTT.